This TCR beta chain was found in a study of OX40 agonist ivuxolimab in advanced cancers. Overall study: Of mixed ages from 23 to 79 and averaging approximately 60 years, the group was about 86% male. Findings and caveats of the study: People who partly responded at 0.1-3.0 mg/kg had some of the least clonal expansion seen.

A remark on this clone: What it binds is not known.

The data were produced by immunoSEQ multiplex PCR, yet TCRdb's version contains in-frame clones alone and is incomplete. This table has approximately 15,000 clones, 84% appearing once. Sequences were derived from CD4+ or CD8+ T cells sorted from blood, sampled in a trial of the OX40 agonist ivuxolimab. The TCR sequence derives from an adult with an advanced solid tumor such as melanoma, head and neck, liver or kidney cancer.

CDR3 residues: CASSLGPGVDEQFF. CDR3 coding DNA: TGTGCCAGCAGTTTGGGCCCTGGGGTAGATGAGCAGTTCTTC. The V call is TRBV27, the J call TRBJ2-1, with no clear D. The CDR3 spans 14 residues. Germline V CDR1 and CDR2: MNHEY, SMNVEV (reference sequence). V gave up 3 bases and J gave up 8 bases, with 14 bases separating them.